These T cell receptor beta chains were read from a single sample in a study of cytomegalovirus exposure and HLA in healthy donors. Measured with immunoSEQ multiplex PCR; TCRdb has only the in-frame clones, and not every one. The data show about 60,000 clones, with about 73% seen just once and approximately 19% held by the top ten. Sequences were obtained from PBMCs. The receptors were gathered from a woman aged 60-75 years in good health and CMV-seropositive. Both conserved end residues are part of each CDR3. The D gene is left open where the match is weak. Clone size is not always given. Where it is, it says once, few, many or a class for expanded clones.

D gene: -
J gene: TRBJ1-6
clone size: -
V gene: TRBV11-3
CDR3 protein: CASSIQNPPGSPLHF
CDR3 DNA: TGTGCCAGCAGCATCCAAAATCCCCCAGGATCACCCCTCCACTTT

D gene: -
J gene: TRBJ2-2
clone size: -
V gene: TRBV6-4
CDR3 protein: CASSDSSTGELFF
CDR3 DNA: TGTGCCAGCAGTGACTCTAGCACCGGGGAGCTGTTTTTT

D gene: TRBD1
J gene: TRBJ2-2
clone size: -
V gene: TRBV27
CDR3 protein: CASSLLGDRGLPGTGELFF
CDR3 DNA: TGTGCCAGCAGTTTATTAGGGGACAGGGGGCTCCCCGGCACCGGGGAGCTGTTTTTT

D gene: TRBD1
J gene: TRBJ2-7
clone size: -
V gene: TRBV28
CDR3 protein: CASSFPAWTGAYEQYF
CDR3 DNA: TGTGCCAGCAGTTTCCCGGCCTGGACAGGGGCCTACGAGCAGTACTTC

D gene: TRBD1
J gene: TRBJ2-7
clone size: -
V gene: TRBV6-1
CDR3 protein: CASSEADREGYEQYF
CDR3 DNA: TGTGCCAGCAGTGAAGCGGACAGGGAAGGATACGAGCAGTACTTC

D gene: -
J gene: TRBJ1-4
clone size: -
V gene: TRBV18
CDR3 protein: CASSPPSDEKLFF
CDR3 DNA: TGTGCCAGCTCACCACCCTCCGATGAAAAACTGTTTTTT

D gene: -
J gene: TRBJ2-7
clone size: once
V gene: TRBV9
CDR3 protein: CASSGGDPNYEQYF
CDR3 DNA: TGTGCCAGCAGTGGAGGAGACCCAAACTACGAGCAGTACTTC

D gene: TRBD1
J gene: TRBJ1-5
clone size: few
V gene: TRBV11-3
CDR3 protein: CASSIQGYSNQPQHF
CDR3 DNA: TGTGCCAGCTCGATACAGGGGTATAGCAATCAGCCCCAGCATTTT

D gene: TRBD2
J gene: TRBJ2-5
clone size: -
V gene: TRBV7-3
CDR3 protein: CASSSVAGGQETQYF
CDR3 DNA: TGTGCCAGCAGCTCAGTAGCGGGGGGGCAAGAGACCCAGTACTTC

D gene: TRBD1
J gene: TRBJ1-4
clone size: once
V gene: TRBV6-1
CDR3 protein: CASTTDRELFF
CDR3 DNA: TGTGCCAGCACTACGGACAGGGAACTGTTTTTT

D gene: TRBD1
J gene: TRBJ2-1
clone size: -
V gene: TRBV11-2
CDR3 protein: CASSLTGQGLDEQFF
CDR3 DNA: TGTGCCAGCAGCTTAACGGGACAGGGACTGGATGAGCAGTTCTTC

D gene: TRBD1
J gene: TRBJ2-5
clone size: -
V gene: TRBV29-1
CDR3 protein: CSVEAVPDRTETQYF
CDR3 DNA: TGCAGCGTTGAAGCTGTCCCGGACAGGACGGAGACCCAGTACTTC

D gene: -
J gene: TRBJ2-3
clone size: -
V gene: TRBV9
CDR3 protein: CASSVGGTSIEDTQYF
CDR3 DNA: TGTGCCAGCAGCGTGGGCGGGACTTCGATAGAAGATACGCAGTATTTT

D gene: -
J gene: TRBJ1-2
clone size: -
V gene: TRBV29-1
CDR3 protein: CSVFGGADYGYTF
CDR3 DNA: TGCAGCGTTTTTGGGGGGGCCGACTATGGCTACACCTTC

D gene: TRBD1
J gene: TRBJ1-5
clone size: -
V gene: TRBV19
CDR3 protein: CASSPGTGSNQPQHF
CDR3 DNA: TGTGCCAGTAGTCCCGGGACAGGTAGCAATCAGCCCCAGCATTTT

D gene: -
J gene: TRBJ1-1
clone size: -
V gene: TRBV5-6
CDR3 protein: CASRSGANTEAFF
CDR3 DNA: TGTGCCAGCAGATCTGGGGCGAACACTGAAGCTTTCTTT

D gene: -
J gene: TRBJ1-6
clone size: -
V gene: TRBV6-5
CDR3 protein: CASSYRQGSSPLHF
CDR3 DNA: TGTGCCAGCAGTTACCGGCAGGGAAGCTCACCCCTCCACTTT

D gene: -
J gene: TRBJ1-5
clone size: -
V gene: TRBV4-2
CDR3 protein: CASSQDGDRNQPQHF
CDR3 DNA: TGTGCCAGCAGCCAAGATGGAGATCGCAATCAGCCCCAGCATTTT

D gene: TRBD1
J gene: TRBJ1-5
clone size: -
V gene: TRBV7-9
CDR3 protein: CASSSDRGLDQPQHF
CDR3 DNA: TGTGCCAGCAGCTCGGACAGGGGACTGGATCAGCCCCAGCATTTT

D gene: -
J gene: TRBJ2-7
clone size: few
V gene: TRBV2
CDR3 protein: CASGLRQYIYEQYF
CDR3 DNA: TGTGCCAGCGGCCTTAGACAGTATATCTACGAGCAGTACTTC

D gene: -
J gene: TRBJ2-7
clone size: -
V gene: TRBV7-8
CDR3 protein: CASKLGPAYEQYF
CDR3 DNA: TGTGCCAGCAAGTTGGGGCCGGCATACGAGCAGTACTTC

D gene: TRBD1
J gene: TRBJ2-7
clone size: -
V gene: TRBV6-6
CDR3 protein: CASSQRQGSYEQYF
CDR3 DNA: TGTGCCAGCAGTCAGAGACAGGGCTCGTACGAGCAGTACTTC

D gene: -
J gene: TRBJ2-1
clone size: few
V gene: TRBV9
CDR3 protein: CASSGGHNEQFF
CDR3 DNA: TGTGCCAGCAGCGGAGGCCACAATGAGCAGTTCTTC

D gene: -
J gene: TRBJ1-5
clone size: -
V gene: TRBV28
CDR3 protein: CASSPDRIPNSNQPQHF
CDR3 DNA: TGTGCCAGCAGTCCTGACAGGATACCAAATAGCAATCAGCCCCAGCATTTT

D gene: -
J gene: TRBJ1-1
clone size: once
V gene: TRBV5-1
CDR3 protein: CASSSTETLNTEAFF
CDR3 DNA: TGCGCCAGCAGCTCTACAGAAACTTTGAACACTGAAGCTTTCTTT

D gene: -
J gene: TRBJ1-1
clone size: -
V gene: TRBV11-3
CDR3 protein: CASSHPGRSEAFF
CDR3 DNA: TGTGCCAGCAGTCATCCGGGGAGGAGTGAAGCTTTCTTT